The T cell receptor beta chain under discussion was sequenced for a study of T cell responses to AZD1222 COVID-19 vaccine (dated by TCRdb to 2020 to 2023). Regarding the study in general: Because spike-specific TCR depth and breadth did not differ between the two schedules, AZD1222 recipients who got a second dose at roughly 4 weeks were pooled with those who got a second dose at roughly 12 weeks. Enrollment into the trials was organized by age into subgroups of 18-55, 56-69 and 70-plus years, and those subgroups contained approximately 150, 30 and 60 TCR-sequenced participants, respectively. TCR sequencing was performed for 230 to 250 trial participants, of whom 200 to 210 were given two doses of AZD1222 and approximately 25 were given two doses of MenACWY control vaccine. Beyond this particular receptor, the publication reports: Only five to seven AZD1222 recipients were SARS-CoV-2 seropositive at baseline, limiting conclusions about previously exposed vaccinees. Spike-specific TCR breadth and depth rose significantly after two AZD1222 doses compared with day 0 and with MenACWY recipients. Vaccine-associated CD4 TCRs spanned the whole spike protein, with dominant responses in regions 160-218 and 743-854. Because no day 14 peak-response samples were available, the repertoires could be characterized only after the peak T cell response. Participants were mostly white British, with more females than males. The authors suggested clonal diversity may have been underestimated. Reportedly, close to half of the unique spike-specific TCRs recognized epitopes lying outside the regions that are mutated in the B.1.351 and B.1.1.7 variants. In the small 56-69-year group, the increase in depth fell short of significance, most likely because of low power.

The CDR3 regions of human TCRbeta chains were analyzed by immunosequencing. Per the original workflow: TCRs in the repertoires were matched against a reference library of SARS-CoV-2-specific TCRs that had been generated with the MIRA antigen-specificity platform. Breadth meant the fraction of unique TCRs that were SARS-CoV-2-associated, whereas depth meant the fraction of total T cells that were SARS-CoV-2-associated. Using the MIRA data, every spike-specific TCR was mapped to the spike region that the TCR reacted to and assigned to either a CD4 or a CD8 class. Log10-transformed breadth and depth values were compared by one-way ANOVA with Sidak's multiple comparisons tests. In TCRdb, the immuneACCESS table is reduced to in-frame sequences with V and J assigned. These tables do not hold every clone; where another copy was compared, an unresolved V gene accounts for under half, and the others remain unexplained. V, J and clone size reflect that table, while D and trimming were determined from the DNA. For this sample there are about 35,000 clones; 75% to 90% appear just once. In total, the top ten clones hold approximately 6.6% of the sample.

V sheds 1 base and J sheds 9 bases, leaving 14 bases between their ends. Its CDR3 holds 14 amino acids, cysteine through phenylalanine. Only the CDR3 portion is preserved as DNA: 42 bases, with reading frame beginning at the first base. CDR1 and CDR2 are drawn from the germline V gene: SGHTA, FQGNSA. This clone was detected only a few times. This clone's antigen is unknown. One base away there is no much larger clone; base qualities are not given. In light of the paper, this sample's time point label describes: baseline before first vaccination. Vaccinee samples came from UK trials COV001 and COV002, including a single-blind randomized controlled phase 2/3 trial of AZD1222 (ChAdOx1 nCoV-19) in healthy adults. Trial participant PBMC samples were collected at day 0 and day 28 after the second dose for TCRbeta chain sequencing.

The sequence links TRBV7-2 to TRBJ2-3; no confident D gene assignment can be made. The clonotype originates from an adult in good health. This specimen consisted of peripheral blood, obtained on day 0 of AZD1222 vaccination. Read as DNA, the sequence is TGTGCCAGCAGCTTAGGGACCCAACCAGGAACGCAGTATTTT. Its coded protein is CASSLGTQPGTQYF. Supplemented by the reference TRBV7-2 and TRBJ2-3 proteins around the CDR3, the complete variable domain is GAGVSQSPSNKVTEKGKDVELRCDPISGHTALYWYRQSLGQGLEFLIYFQGNSAPDKSGLPSDRFSAERTGGSVSTLTIQRTQQEDSAVYLCASSLGTQPGTQYFGPGTRLTVL.